Listed below are T cell receptor beta chains from one sample, sequenced in a study of shared clonotypes between healthy human individuals. Method: immunoSEQ multiplex PCR; TCRdb's copy keeps in-frame clones and lacks some. The table lists some 2,000,000 clones, approximately 94% of them singletons, with 0.1% to 0.15% in the top ten. The sample consisted of naive CD4+ T cells sorted from blood. The receptors were gathered from a man aged 18 to 30 in good health. Each CDR3 is given with its conserved first and last residue. The D gene is left open where the match is weak. Clone size is given for some rows only: seen once, a few or many times, or a class if the clone is expanded.

D gene,CDR3 length,V gene,clone size,J gene,CDR3 DNA,CDR3 protein
NA,17,TRBV21-1,once,TRBJ1-6,TGTGCCAGCAGCAAAGGGGGACATTTGGGACATAATTCACCCCTCCACTTT,CASSKGGHLGHNSPLHF
TRBD2,15,TRBV5-4,NA,TRBJ2-7,TGTGCCAGCAGCGCCGGGACTAGCGGGCCCCCACAGCAGTACTTC,CASSAGTSGPPQQYF
NA,12,TRBV28,NA,TRBJ2-7,TGTGCCAGCAGTTTATTTGGTTACGAGCAGTACTTC,CASSLFGYEQYF
NA,15,TRBV27,NA,TRBJ2-4,TGTGCCAGCAGTCCGATCGGGGATGTCAAAAACATTCAGTACTTC,CASSPIGDVKNIQYF
NA,12,TRBV5-1,NA,TRBJ2-1,TGCGCCAGCAGCTTATCGGGGAATGAGCAGTTCTTC,CASSLSGNEQFF
TRBD1,15,TRBV6-6,NA,TRBJ2-7,TGTGCCAGCAGTTTGACAGGGGCCCTCTCCTACGAGCAGTACTTC,CASSLTGALSYEQYF
NA,13,TRBV6-5,NA,TRBJ1-1,TGTGCCAGCAGTCCCGCAGGGTACACTGAAGCTTTCTTT,CASSPAGYTEAFF
NA,16,TRBV5-4,once,TRBJ2-5,TGTGCCAGCAGCTTGGGACAGAGTTCCCCACAAGAGACCCAGTACTTC,CASSLGQSSPQETQYF
NA,15,TRBV7-9,NA,TRBJ2-1,TGTGCCAGCAGCCCCCCCGCGACTAGATACAATGAGCAGTTCTTC,CASSPPATRYNEQFF
NA,16,TRBV19,NA,TRBJ2-2,TGTGCCAGTAGTATAATGGGGGTGGTCGGCACCGGGGAGCTGTTTTTT,CASSIMGVVGTGELFF
TRBD2,16,TRBV5-6,NA,TRBJ2-5,TGTGCCAGCAGCTTGGGGGGTAAGCGGGATCAAGAGACCCAGTACTTC,CASSLGGKRDQETQYF
NA,13,TRBV11-3,NA,TRBJ2-5,TGTGCCAGCAGCTTAGGGGGCGGAGAGACCCAGTACTTC,CASSLGGGETQYF
NA,16,TRBV19,NA,TRBJ1-2,TGTGCCAGTAGTATGGCGGGTCTCCGACAGCCTTATGGCTACACCTTC,CASSMAGLRQPYGYTF
NA,12,TRBV2,NA,TRBJ1-1,TGTGCCAGCAGTGAAGGGACTTCCGAAGCTTTCTTT,CASSEGTSEAFF
NA,12,TRBV30,NA,TRBJ2-7,TGTGCGTCCACCCCGCGGGGCGGCGAGCAGTACTTC,CASTPRGGEQYF
TRBD2,16,TRBV9,NA,TRBJ2-3,TGTGCCAGCAGCTTTAGCGGGAGCTCTAGCACAGATACGCAGTATTTT,CASSFSGSSSTDTQYF
TRBD2,14,TRBV5-1,NA,TRBJ2-3,TGCGCCAGCAGCAGCGGGGAAATCACAGATACGCAGTATTTT,CASSSGEITDTQYF
NA,14,TRBV6-1,NA,TRBJ1-1,TGTGCCAGCAGTGCCGCCGGTCCGATCACTGAAGCTTTCTTT,CASSAAGPITEAFF
TRBD1,14,TRBV7-3,NA,TRBJ2-2,TGTGCCAGCAGACGACAGGGCGACACCGGGGAGCTGTTTTTT,CASRRQGDTGELFF
TRBD1,16,TRBV13,NA,TRBJ2-3,TGTGCCAGCAGCCCTACGACAGGGGCGATCACAGATACGCAGTATTTT,CASSPTTGAITDTQYF
TRBD2,15,TRBV11-2,NA,TRBJ2-1,TGTGCCAGCAGCTTAGGGACTAGCGCATACAATGAGCAGTTCTTC,CASSLGTSAYNEQFF
TRBD1,19,TRBV18,NA,TRBJ2-6,TGTGCCAGCTCACTCACGGGGCCCAGGGGGCCTTCTGGGGCCAACGTCCTGACTTTC,CASSLTGPRGPSGANVLTF
NA,14,TRBV5-8,NA,TRBJ1-2,TGTGCCAGCAGCTTGGTGGGGTCTAACTATGGCTACACCTTC,CASSLVGSNYGYTF
NA,16,TRBV5-6,once,TRBJ1-3,TGTGCCAGCAGCTCGCGATGGGGGAACTCTGGAAACACCATATATTTT,CASSSRWGNSGNTIYF
TRBD1,13,TRBV30,NA,TRBJ1-6,TGTGCCTGGAGTAAGGGGGCCGGTTCACCCCTCCACTTT,CAWSKGAGSPLHF
NA,17,TRBV6-1,NA,TRBJ1-5,TGTGCCAGCAGTGAAGGAGAGGAGCAGCCTCCTAATCAGCCCCAGCATTTT,CASSEGEEQPPNQPQHF
NA,13,TRBV30,once,TRBJ1-5,TGTGCTTCGAGCGGGGGGAGGAATCAGCCCCAGCATTTT,CASSGGRNQPQHF
TRBD1,17,TRBV19,NA,TRBJ1-6,TGTGCCACCTTACCGAACGCAGGGGGAGTGAATAATTCACCCCTCCACTTT,CATLPNAGGVNNSPLHF
TRBD2,17,TRBV7-9,NA,TRBJ2-5,TGTGCCAGCACAAAGATGCTAGCGGGAGCAATTAGGGAGACCCAGTACTTC,CASTKMLAGAIRETQYF
TRBD2,15,TRBV7-9,NA,TRBJ2-5,TGTGCCAGCAGCTACCCCGGCGGGGGAATACAGACCCAGTACTTC,CASSYPGGGIQTQYF
NA,14,TRBV11-3,NA,TRBJ2-5,TGTGCCAGCAGCACCACAGGGTACGGGGAGACCCAGTACTTC,CASSTTGYGETQYF